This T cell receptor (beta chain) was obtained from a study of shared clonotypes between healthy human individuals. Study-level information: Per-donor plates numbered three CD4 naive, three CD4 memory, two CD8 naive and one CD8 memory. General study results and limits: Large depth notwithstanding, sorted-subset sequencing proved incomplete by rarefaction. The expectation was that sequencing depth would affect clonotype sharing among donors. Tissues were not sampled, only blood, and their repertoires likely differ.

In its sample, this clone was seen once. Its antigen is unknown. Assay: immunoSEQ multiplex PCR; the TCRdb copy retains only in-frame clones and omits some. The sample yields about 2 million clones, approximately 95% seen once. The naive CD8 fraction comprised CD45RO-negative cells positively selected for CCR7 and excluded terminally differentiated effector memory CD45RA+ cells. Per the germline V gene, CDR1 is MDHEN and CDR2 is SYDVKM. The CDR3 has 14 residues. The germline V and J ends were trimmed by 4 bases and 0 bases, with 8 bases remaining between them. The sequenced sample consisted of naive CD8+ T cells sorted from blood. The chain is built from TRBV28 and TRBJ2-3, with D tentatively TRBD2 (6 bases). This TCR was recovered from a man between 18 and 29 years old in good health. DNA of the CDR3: TGTGCCAGCAGTTCACTAGCTAGCACAGATACGCAGTATTTT. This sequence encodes CASSSLASTDTQYF.